One and the same sample provided the 20 T cell receptor beta chains below, sequenced in a study of cytomegalovirus exposure and HLA in healthy donors. The PCR ran on 60 Vbeta and 13 Jbeta primers. Profiled with immunoSEQ multiplex PCR; TCRdb holds only in-frame clones, not every one. In the table there are about 78,000 clones, around 82% of which are singletons. The source material was PBMCs. The receptors derive from a male donor in good health and CMV-seronegative.

The chain combines TRBV5-1 with TRBJ2-1, with D possibly TRBD2 on 6 matching bases. V was clipped by 7 bases and J by 4 bases, with 15 bases between them. There are 14 residues in the CDR3. Germline CDR1 and CDR2: SGHRS and YFSETQ. DNA of the CDR3: TGCGCCAGCGCGGACTATAAACAATACAATGAGCAGTTCTTC. It is translated as CASADYKQYNEQFF.

This clone was counted once. The gene calls are TRBV7-2 and TRBJ2-3; TRBD2 matches at 9 bases. The ends lost 5 bases at V and 8 bases at J; junction bases unmatched: 11. Germline V CDR1 and CDR2: SGHTA, FQGNSA. CDR3 length equals 15 residues. The CDR3 here is CASSPSSGVGRTQYF. Here the CDR3 DNA reads TGTGCCAGCAGCCCCTCTAGCGGGGTGGGGCGTACGCAGTATTTT.

The chain links TRBV7-9 to TRBJ2-7, with 7 positions matching TRBD2. The trim removed 5 bases at V and 5 bases at J, leaving 15 bases unmatched. Looked up from germline, CDR1 is SEHNR and CDR2 is FQNEAQ (reference sequence). The CDR3 contains 16 residues. The CDR3 spells CASSQFGRVGVDEQYF. The CDR3 DNA reads TGTGCCAGCAGCCAATTTGGGAGGGTAGGCGTCGACGAGCAGTACTTC.

The gene calls are TRBV6-1 and TRBJ2-7; tentative D call: TRBD1 (5 bases). CDR3 size: 15 residues. Trimming shortened V by 1 base and J by 4 bases, and 14 bases separated the two germline ends. Germline V gives CDR1 MNHNS, CDR2 SASEGT. CDR3 DNA sequence: TGTGCCAGCAGTGAAGGGCAGGGAATAGGGTACGAGCAGTACTTC. Translating gives CASSEGQGIGYEQYF.

V is TRBV18 and J is TRBJ1-5, with a weak D call TRBD1 (5 bases). With 6 bases removed from V and 5 bases from J, the gap between germline ends came to 14 bases. The CDR3 sequence is 14 residues long. Germline V gene lookup returns CDR1 KGHSH and CDR2 LQKENI. CDR3: CASSQTAGDQPQHF. The CDR3 bases are TGTGCCAGCTCCCAAACAGCGGGGGATCAGCCCCAGCATTTT.

Only a few counts were recorded for this clone. The genes are TRBV5-1 and TRBJ1-4; possibly TRBD1 for D (6 bases). CDR3 length: 13 residues. From germline, CDR1 is SGHRS and CDR2 YFSETQ. Trimming removed 4 bases at V and 7 bases at J, with 11 bases between. CDR3 amino acids: CASSVIGGEKLFF. Here the CDR3 DNA reads TGCGCCAGCAGCGTCATAGGGGGTGAAAAACTGTTTTTT.

Concerning this clone: A read error may produce the germline difference seen at one junction end. The V gene is TRBV6-1, the J gene TRBJ1-5, with D possibly TRBD1 on 5 matching bases. The CDR3 has 14 residues. The germline V gene encodes CDR1 MNHNS and CDR2 SASEGT. The CDR3 here is CASTPRGRAQPQNF. The CDR3 bases are TGTGCCAGCACCCCCCGGGGGAGGGCTCAGCCCCAGAATTTT.

The V and J genes are TRBV30 and TRBJ1-6, with TRBD1 identical over 9 bases. The CDR3 contains 15 residues. CDR1 is GTSNPN and CDR2 is SVGIG in the germline V gene (reference sequence). The V segment lost 4 bases and the J segment 7 bases; nucleotides outside the gene matches: 8. This CDR3 reads CAWIAGQGRNSPLHF. CDR3 coding DNA: TGTGCCTGGATTGCGGGACAGGGTCGGAATTCACCCCTCCACTTT.

The rearrangement joins TRBV5-1 to TRBJ1-1; TRBD1 agrees at 7 bases. Trimming took 4 bases from V and 7 from J; bases not matched to a gene: 13. The V gene's germline CDR1 is SGHRS and CDR2 YFSETQ. This CDR3 is built from 15 residues. DNA of the CDR3: TGCGCCAGCAGCCCGCGGGCTACAGGGGATGGTGAAGCTTTCTTT. This gives the protein CASSPRATGDGEAFF.

A remark on this clone: Other DNA sequences from this sample encode an identical CDR3 as well. The chain has TRBV5-1 and TRBJ2-1, with no clear D. The CDR3 runs to 14 residues. Trimming took 0 bases from V and 0 from J, leaving 4 bases between them. In germline, CDR1 is SGHRS, CDR2 YFSETQ. CDR3 nucleotide sequence: TGCGCCAGCAGCTTGGCTAGCTCCTACAATGAGCAGTTCTTC. Its protein product is CASSLASSYNEQFF.

The V gene is TRBV14, the J gene TRBJ1-2; 9 bases fit TRBD1. Looked up from germline, CDR1 is SGHDN and CDR2 is FVKESK. V trimming: 4 bases; J trimming: 4 bases; junction bases outside the gene matches: 10. The CDR3 runs 16 residues. The chain's CDR3 is CASSPLEGQGGYGYTF. CDR3 bases: TGTGCCAGCAGCCCTTTAGAGGGACAGGGTGGCTATGGCTACACCTTC.

The rearrangement links TRBV10-2 to TRBJ1-6, with 11 bases matching TRBD1. The CDR3 sequence is 15 residues long. After removal of 4 bases from V and 11 bases from J, the junction contained 7 bases not matched to a gene. Germline CDR1 and CDR2: WSHSY and SAAADI. The CDR3 DNA reads TGCGCCAGCAGTGTAAGAGGACAGGGGGCTGCACCCCTCCACTTT. This sequence encodes CASSVRGQGAAPLHF.

V is TRBV6-6 and J is TRBJ2-3; D gene uncertain. V gave up 0 bases and J gave up 1 base, with 11 bases separating them. The CDR3 length is 16 residues. In germline, CDR1 is MNHNY, CDR2 SVGAGI (reference sequence). CDR3 DNA sequence: TGTGCCAGCAGTTACTCGTTCTCCTCTCGCACAGATACGCAGTATTTT. As protein: CASSYSFSSRTDTQYF.

This chain links TRBV6-1 with TRBJ1-4, with D possibly being TRBD1 (5 bases). The CDR3 is made up of 15 amino acids. Trimming cost V 0 bases and J 8 bases, with 13 bases left between them. CDR1 and CDR2 from the germline V gene are MNHNS and SASEGT. The CDR3 loop is CASSEASQGWEKLFF. CDR3 nucleotide sequence: TGTGCCAGCAGTGAAGCGAGTCAGGGCTGGGAAAAACTGTTTTTT.

The CDR3: CASRLQGASEKLFF. The CDR3, as DNA: TGTGCCAGCAGGCTGCAGGGGGCGAGTGAAAAACTGTTTTTT. The V gene is TRBV27, the J gene TRBJ1-4, with 8 bases aligning to TRBD1. There are 14 residues in the CDR3. Germline V lookup: CDR1 MNHEY, CDR2 SMNVEV (reference sequence). The junction had 7 bases not matched to a gene; V was cut back by 6 bases and J by 7 bases.

This clone turned up a few times. This chain uses TRBV5-1 with TRBJ1-5, with D maybe TRBD1 (5 bases). Trimming cost V 4 bases and J 4 bases, with 21 bases left between them. The CDR3 extends over 17 amino acids. The germline V gene has CDR1 SGHRS and CDR2 YFSETQ. CDR3 DNA: TGCGCCAGCAGCAAATGGGGCATCCGGGTGGAGAATCAGCCCCAGCATTTT. It is translated as CASSKWGIRVENQPQHF.

The chain carries TRBV11-2 and TRBJ1-1; D uncertain. The CDR3 runs 14 residues. The V end lost 2 bases, the J end lost 7 bases, and 14 bases lay between the germline ends. Germline CDR1 SGHAT, CDR2 FQNNGV. The CDR3 nucleotides read TGTGCCAGCAGCTTAATAGCCGGCGTTGGTGAAGCTTTCTTT. Its protein is CASSLIAGVGEAFF.

The chain combines TRBV5-1 with TRBJ2-5; 7 nucleotides match TRBD1. The CDR3 extends over 13 amino acids. The germline gives CDR1 SGHRS, CDR2 YFSETQ. V was clipped by 4 bases and J by 5 bases; unmatched bases: 5. CDR3 sequence (DNA): TGCGCCAGCAGCCATGGACAGGACGAGACCCAGTACTTC. It is translated as CASSHGQDETQYF. The variable domain in full, with the rest retrieved from reference TRBV5-1 and TRBJ2-5, is KAGVTQTPRYLIKTRGQQVTLSCSPISGHRSVSWYQQTPGQGLQFLFEYFSETQRNKGNFPGRFSGRQFSNSRSEMNVSTLELGDSALYLCASSHGQDETQYFGPGTRLLVL.

The V gene is TRBV7-8, the J gene TRBJ2-3, with 8 bases fitting TRBD1. Germline trimming cut 2 bases from V and 2 bases from J; bases unmatched to any gene: 3. This CDR3 has 15 residues. From germline, CDR1 is SGHVS and CDR2 FQNEAQ. As DNA, the CDR3 is TGTGCCAGCAGCTTATGGGGACAGGACACAGATACGCAGTATTTT. This encodes CASSLWGQDTDTQYF.

This clone was counted only a few times. Its ends do not fully match the called genes, so a read error is possible. This rearrangement joins TRBV6-4 to TRBJ1-2; 10 bases align to TRBD1. Germline V gives CDR1 MRHNA, CDR2 SNTAGT. The CDR3 loop spans 17 amino acids. The CDR3, as DNA: TGTGCCAGCAGTGACCCCTATGCAGGGACAGGGGTTTTTGGCTACCCCTTC. This gives the protein CASSDPYAGTGVFGYPF.